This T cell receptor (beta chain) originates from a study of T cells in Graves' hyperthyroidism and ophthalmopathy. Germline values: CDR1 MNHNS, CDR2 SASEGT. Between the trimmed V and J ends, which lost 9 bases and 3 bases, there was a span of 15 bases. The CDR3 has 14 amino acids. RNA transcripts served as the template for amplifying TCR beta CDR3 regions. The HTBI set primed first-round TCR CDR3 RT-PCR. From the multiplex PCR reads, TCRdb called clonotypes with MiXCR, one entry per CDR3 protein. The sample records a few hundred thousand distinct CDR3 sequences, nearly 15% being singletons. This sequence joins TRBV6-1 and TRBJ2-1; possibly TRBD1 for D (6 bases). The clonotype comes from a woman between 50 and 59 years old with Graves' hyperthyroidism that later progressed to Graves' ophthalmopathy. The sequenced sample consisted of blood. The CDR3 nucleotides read TGTGCCAGACTGAGACGGGACATCTACAATGAGCAGTTCTTC. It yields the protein CARLRRDIYNEQFF.